Below, 27 T cell receptor beta chains from the same sample are listed, as sequenced in a study of Ad26.COV2.S vaccination and SARS-CoV-2 variants listed by TCRdb under 2021. The time point label, read with the paper, signifies: individuals recovered from natural SARS-CoV-2 infection. Library generation was performed with the immunoSEQ multiplex PCR assay. TCRdb re-hosts the immuneACCESS table, in-frame sequences only. Its copies lack some clones; in the studies checked, an unresolved V gene accounts for under half of them, and the cause for the rest is not known. A total of approximately 400,000 clones appear in this sample, around 90% of them only once. The ten largest make up 3.9% of the sample. The sequences come from peripheral blood, collected after recovery from COVID-19. Receptor source: a human donor who had recovered from COVID-19.

This chain uses TRBV23-1 with TRBJ1-5; 10 bases align to TRBD1. TRBV23-1 is an ORF, and what it does is uncertain. The CDR3 runs 16 residues. V dropped 4 bases and J dropped 2; count of bases not matched to a gene: 5. As DNA, the CDR3 is TGCGCCAGCAGTCCGGGACAGGGGTTGGGCAATCAGCCCCAGCATTTT. The encoded protein is CASSPGQGLGNQPQHF.

This clone was detected once. The V and J genes are TRBV19 and TRBJ1-5; D gene ambiguous. The V end lost 1 base, the J end lost 3 bases, and 10 bases lay between the germline ends. Germline CDR1 and CDR2: LNHDA and SQIVND (reference sequence). CDR3 size: 15 residues. CDR3 nucleotides: TGTGCCAGTAGTATAGTCTCCACCCCCAATCAGCCCCAGCATTTT. Residues: CASSIVSTPNQPQHF.

This chain uses TRBV2 with TRBJ2-7; D is unresolved. The V gene's germline CDR1 is SNHLY and CDR2 FYNNEI. The length of the CDR3 is 12 residues. V was trimmed by 5 bases and J by 2 bases, leaving 7 bases between them. The CDR3 loop reads CASSKAPYEQYF. The CDR3 DNA reads TGTGCCAGCAGTAAGGCGCCCTACGAGCAGTACTTC.

This clone occurred once. The chain is built from TRBV7-2 and TRBJ1-3, with a tentative D call TRBD1 (5 bases). The ends were cut back, 3 bases at V and 4 bases at J, with 19 bases in the middle. The CDR3 consists of 17 residues. Germline-derived CDR1 and CDR2 are SGHTA and FQGNSA. As DNA, the CDR3 is TGTGCCAGCAGCTTCCGGCCCGGTGGGGCGTCAGGAAACACCATATATTTT. This translates into CASSFRPGGASGNTIYF.

The chain uses TRBV6-5 and TRBJ2-3, with 9 bases fitting TRBD1. J lost 6 bases, V lost 3 bases, and 7 bases had no gene match. The CDR3 sequence is 15 residues long. Germline CDR1 is MNHEY and CDR2 is SVGAGI. The DNA for the CDR3 is TGTGCCAGCAGTTATTTGGGACAGGGAGTTGATACGCAGTATTTT. Its translation is CASSYLGQGVDTQYF.

This clone appeared once. V is TRBV11-2 and J is TRBJ2-2; tentatively, D is TRBD1 (7 bases). Germline CDR1 and CDR2: SGHAT and FQNNGV. V lost 7 bases, J lost 4 bases, and 19 bases lay in between. CDR3 length: 16 residues. The CDR3: CASTVGGGWGTGELFF. For the CDR3, the DNA is TGTGCCAGCACAGTTGGAGGGGGCTGGGGCACCGGGGAGCTGTTTTTT.

V gene TRBV16 combines with J gene TRBJ2-7; D might be TRBD1 or TRBD2, each matching 6 bases. The CDR3 is made up of 15 amino acids. CDR1 is KGHSY and CDR2 is FQNENV in the germline V gene. V was pared by 0 bases and J by 0 bases, with 9 bases between. CDR3 in DNA: TGTGCCAGCAGCCAATCGGGGGGCCTCTCCTACGAGCAGTACTTC. Amino acid sequence: CASSQSGGLSYEQYF.

This clone was recorded a few times. V and J are TRBV7-9 and TRBJ2-5, with 8 nucleotides matching TRBD1. The CDR3 runs 14 residues. Trimming took 5 bases from V and 5 from J; bases not matched to a gene: 7. Germline V gene lookup returns CDR1 SEHNR and CDR2 FQNEAQ (reference sequence). The CDR3 loop reads CASSPGQGQETQYF. The CDR3 DNA follows: TGTGCCAGCAGCCCAGGACAGGGACAGGAGACCCAGTACTTC.

The V and J genes are TRBV7-9 and TRBJ1-1, with 9 bases aligning to TRBD1. V shed 3 bases and J 10 bases; nucleotides not matched to a gene: 6. Germline lookup yields CDR1 SEHNR and CDR2 FQNEAQ (reference sequence). The length of the CDR3 is 13 residues. This chain's CDR3 is CASSLGTGSGAFF. The CDR3 bases are TGTGCCAGCAGCTTGGGGACAGGGAGTGGAGCTTTCTTT. The full variable domain, in which reference TRBV7-9 and TRBJ1-1 provide the parts outside the CDR3, is DTGVSQNPRHKITKRGQNVTFRCDPISEHNRLYWYRQTLGQGPEFLTYFQNEAQLEKSRLLSDRFSAERPKGSFSTLEIQRTEQGDSAMYLCASSLGTGSGAFFGQGTRLTVV.

V and J are TRBV7-9 and TRBJ2-4, with D possibly matching TRBD1 (6 bases). Germline V gene lookup returns CDR1 SEHNR and CDR2 FQNEAQ (reference sequence). The CDR3 contains 15 residues. Deletions cut 5 bases from V and 6 bases from J, with 17 bases between. The CDR3 region has the DNA TGTGCCAGCAGCCCCCGGGACAACGTGGGAAACATTCAGTACTTC. This codes for CASSPRDNVGNIQYF.

J is TRBJ1-4 and V is TRBV4-2, with TRBD1 identical over 7 bases. Per the germline V gene, CDR1 is LGHNA and CDR2 is YNFKEQ. With V trimmed by 0 bases and J by 10 bases, 8 bases remained unmatched. The CDR3 length is 15 residues. CDR3 DNA: TGTGCCAGCAGCCAAGATCAGGGGGAAGGGAGAAAACTGTTTTTT. Its translation is CASSQDQGEGRKLFF.

This clone was seen just once. The V gene is TRBV3-1 (or the pseudogene TRBV3-2), the J gene TRBJ2-4, with 8 bases fitting TRBD2. Germline V lookup: CDR1 LGHDT, CDR2 YNNKEL (reference sequence). With 2 bases clipped from V and 1 base from J, the junction kept 13 bases outside the gene matches. The CDR3 length is 19 residues. DNA of the CDR3: TGTGCCAGCAGCCAAAGAGGGGGAACTTCGGGGGGGGCCAAAAACATTCAGTACTTC. As protein: CASSQRGGTSGGAKNIQYF.

This clone was counted between two and nine times. The chain couples TRBV4-3 to TRBJ2-6, with D perhaps TRBD2 (6 bases). This CDR3 contains 17 residues. V was pared by 3 bases and J by 0 bases, with 12 bases between. CDR1 is LGHNA and CDR2 is YSLEER in the germline V gene. Here the CDR3 reads CASSHTGSASGANVLTF. The CDR3 DNA reads as TGCGCCAGCAGCCATACCGGGAGCGCCTCTGGGGCCAACGTCCTGACTTTC.

This chain uses TRBV6-5 with TRBJ2-3; D remains unclear. Per the germline V gene, CDR1 is MNHEY and CDR2 is SVGAGI. The CDR3 has 15 amino acids. The V end lost 5 bases, the J end lost 2 bases, and 14 bases lay between the germline ends. The CDR3 is CASSIIASPTDTQYF. The CDR3 DNA follows: TGTGCCAGCAGTATTATTGCAAGCCCCACAGATACGCAGTATTTT.

This sequence joins TRBV9 and TRBJ1-2, with D unresolved. Per the germline V gene, CDR1 is SGDLS and CDR2 is YYNGEE. Deletions cut 3 bases from V and 2 bases from J, with 11 bases between. CDR3 length: 14 amino acids. DNA for the CDR3: TGTGCCAGCAGCGGTGTCGGGCCCAACTATGGCTACACCTTC. Protein sequence: CASSGVGPNYGYTF. Drawing the rest from reference TRBV9 and TRBJ1-2, the complete variable domain is DSGVTQTPKHLITATGQRVTLRCSPRSGDLSVYWYQQSLDQGLQFLIQYYNGEERAKGNILERFSAQQFPDLHSELNLSSLELGDSALYFCASSGVGPNYGYTFGSGTRLTVV.

The chain links TRBV13 to TRBJ1-1; 9 bases agree with TRBD1. V shed 5 bases, J shed 10 bases, and the junction held 11 bases outside the gene matches. This CDR3 region has 14 residues. The germline CDR1 and CDR2 sequences are PRHDT and FYEKMQ (reference sequence). Here the CDR3 DNA reads TGTGCCAGCAGCCCGGGACAGGGAGCGCTTCGAGCTTTCTTT. This codes for CASSPGQGALRAFF.

The table lists this clone with a count of one. This chain links TRBV3-1 (or the pseudogene TRBV3-2) with TRBJ2-7; D uncertain. Trimming pared 4 bases from V and 0 bases from J, leaving 4 bases between. Germline V gives CDR1 LGHDT, CDR2 YNNKEL (reference sequence). The CDR3 extends over 12 amino acids. DNA for the CDR3: TGTGCCAGCAGCCCCAGCTCCTACGAGCAGTACTTC. It encodes CASSPSSYEQYF.

The rearrangement links TRBV20-1 to TRBJ1-2, with D hard to call. The CDR3 covers 12 residues. Germline-derived CDR1 and CDR2 are DFQATT and SNEGSKA (reference sequence). V was shortened by 3 bases and J by 4 bases, with 9 bases between the two germline ends. In DNA form, the CDR3 reads TGCAGTGCTAGTGGGGAGATCTATGGCTACACCTTC. Its protein is CSASGEIYGYTF.

DNA of the CDR3: TGTGCCAGTACCTGGAGTGGGGGTGGCTCCTCTGGAAACACCATATATTTT. It codes for CASTWSGGGSSGNTIYF. The chain is built from TRBV19 and TRBJ1-3; D is possibly TRBD1 (5 bases). Germline V gene lookup returns CDR1 LNHDA and CDR2 SQIVND (reference sequence). The CDR3 consists of 17 residues. Trimming stripped 7 bases from V and 0 bases from J, with 19 bases between.

The chain joins TRBV2 to TRBJ1-1; D unresolved. The CDR3 is made up of 13 amino acids. The V gene lost 9 bases and the J gene lost 1 base, with 12 bases spanning the gap. Per germline, CDR1 SNHLY and CDR2 FYNNEI. The CDR3 DNA sequence: TGTGCCAGTCTGCGTGGAGGGAACACTGAAGCTTTCTTT. Translated, it gives CASLRGGNTEAFF.

This clone was seen just once. The J gene is TRBJ2-5, the V gene TRBV5-4; D not resolved. The CDR3 is 14 amino acids. Trimming removed 1 base from V and 5 bases from J, with 12 bases in between. The germline V gene has CDR1 SGHNT and CDR2 YYREEE (reference sequence). The CDR3 DNA is TGTGCCAGCAGCTTGCCCTCTCGCCACGAGACCCAGTACTTC. It translates to CASSLPSRHETQYF.

The chain combines TRBV10-1 with TRBJ2-2; no clear D. Germline V gene sequence: CDR1 WNHNN, CDR2 SYGVQD (reference sequence). V was shortened by 0 bases and J by 0 bases, with 8 bases between the two germline ends. The CDR3 length is 16 residues. The CDR3 sequence is CASSESVGANTGELFF. CDR3 sequence (DNA): TGCGCCAGCAGTGAGTCAGTTGGGGCGAACACCGGGGAGCTGTTTTTT.

The gene calls are TRBV5-6 and TRBJ2-5; no reliable D call. Between the trimmed V and J ends, which lost 0 bases and 7 bases, there was a span of 4 bases. The CDR3 extends over 11 amino acids. The germline V gene encodes CDR1 SGHDT and CDR2 YYEEEE. In DNA form, the CDR3 reads TGTGCCAGCAGCTTGGTCGGGACCCAGTACTTC. Its translation is CASSLVGTQYF.

The CDR3 is CASSVEPSRPGETQYF. The DNA of the CDR3 is TGTGCCAGCAGCGTAGAACCCTCGCGGCCCGGGGAGACCCAGTACTTC. J is TRBJ2-5 and V is TRBV9; D remains unclear. The germline V gene encodes CDR1 SGDLS and CDR2 YYNGEE. The CDR3 contains 16 residues. V dropped 0 bases and J dropped 5 bases, with 17 bases sitting between them.

V usage is TRBV19 and J usage is TRBJ1-3; 7 nucleotides agree with TRBD1. J was trimmed by 3 bases and V by 3 bases; bases with no gene match: 8. This CDR3 is built from 16 residues. The V gene's germline CDR1 is LNHDA and CDR2 SQIVND (reference sequence). CDR3 coding DNA: TGTGCCAGTAGTATCGACCAGGGGGTCCTTGGAAACACCATATATTTT. Protein product: CASSIDQGVLGNTIYF.

This clone has more than one count but fewer than ten. The V gene is TRBV6-5, the J gene TRBJ1-5, with unresolved D. V shed 2 bases and J shed 7 bases, with 12 bases lying between them. The CDR3 has 14 amino acids. CDR1 MNHEY and CDR2 SVGAGI come from the germline V gene. In DNA, the CDR3 is TGTGCCAGCAGTTACGTGAGTTCTGGACAGCCCCAGCATTTT. Its protein is CASSYVSSGQPQHF.

This chain joins TRBV19 and TRBJ1-5; a weak D match, TRBD1 (5 bases). V was pared by 3 bases and J by 7 bases, with 16 bases between. This CDR3 contains 15 residues. Germline V CDR1 and CDR2: LNHDA, SQIVND (reference sequence). The CDR3 DNA follows: TGTGCCAGTAGTATTGAAGGACAACGGAACCAGCCCCAGCATTTT. Its translation is CASSIEGQRNQPQHF.